The 7 T cell receptor beta chains given below trace back to one sample, sequenced in a study of long-term antiretroviral therapy in people with HIV. A v3.0 immunoSEQ assay was performed at survey level. Sequencing was performed with immunoSEQ multiplex PCR; in TCRdb, only in-frame clones are kept and a portion is missing. The sample includes approximately 24,000 clones, 81% of them seen just once. Material: unsorted PBMCs, obtained at the start of antiretroviral therapy, before treatment. All receptors derive from a woman aged 18-35 years with HIV.

A remark on this clone: A read error is possible here, since a much larger clone lies one base away. The CDR3 here is CASGDRNTEAFF. CDR3 sequence (DNA): TGTGCCAGTGGGGACAGGAACACTGAAGCTTTCTTT. The rearrangement links TRBV19 to TRBJ1-1, with 7 bases that match TRBD1. V lost 8 bases, J lost 1 base, and 1 base stayed unmatched. The CDR3 spans 12 residues. Germline V gene lookup returns CDR1 LNHDA and CDR2 SQIVND (reference sequence).

The CDR3: CASTLSGYEQYF. DNA of the CDR3: TGTGCCAGCACCCTCTCGGGCTACGAGCAGTACTTC. The chain joins TRBV6-1 to TRBJ2-7; D uncertain. The germline gives CDR1 MNHNS, CDR2 SASEGT. V was trimmed by 7 bases and J by 3 bases, leaving 10 bases between them. The CDR3 contains 12 residues.

The chain couples TRBV30 to TRBJ1-2; TRBD1 aligns across 8 bases. The germline gives CDR1 GTSNPN, CDR2 SVGIG (reference sequence). V was clipped by 2 bases and J by 4 bases; unmatched bases: 12. The CDR3 extends over 16 amino acids. The CDR3 region has the DNA TGTGCCTGGAGTTTCTCCGGGACAGGTGTTTTCTATGGCTACACCTTC. It encodes CAWSFSGTGVFYGYTF.

The gene calls are TRBV10-3 and TRBJ1-6; D unresolved. The V and J ends lost 0 bases and 4 bases respectively, with 7 bases between them. The V gene's germline CDR1 is ENHRY and CDR2 SYGVKD. The CDR3 is 15 residues long. CDR3 nucleotide sequence: TGTGCCATCAGTGAGTCGGAGGTGTATAATTCACCCCTCCACTTT. This translates into CAISESEVYNSPLHF.

This chain uses TRBV11-2 with TRBJ1-2; no clear D gene. Trimming took 1 base from V and 3 from J, leaving 18 bases between them. This CDR3 is built from 17 residues. Germline CDR1 SGHAT, CDR2 FQNNGV. In DNA form, the CDR3 reads TGTGCCAGCAGCTTAGGCCCCCCAGGTGGGAAAGACTATGGCTACACCTTC. Translated, it gives CASSLGPPGGKDYGYTF.

The chain joins TRBV5-6 to TRBJ1-5, with D perhaps TRBD1 (5 bases). The CDR3 totals 16 residues. Per germline, CDR1 SGHDT and CDR2 YYEEEE. With 2 bases removed from V and 0 bases from J, the gap between germline ends came to 12 bases. CDR3: CASSFGGAFSNQPQHF. DNA of the CDR3: TGTGCCAGCAGCTTCGGAGGGGCGTTTAGCAATCAGCCCCAGCATTTT. Looking up the rest from reference TRBV5-6 and TRBJ1-5 gives the full variable domain: DAGVTQSPTHLIKTRGQQVTLRCSPKSGHDTVSWYQQALGQGPQFIFQYYEEEERQRGNFPDRFSGHQFPNYSSELNVNALLLGDSALYLCASSFGGAFSNQPQHFGDGTRLSIL.

The V and J genes are TRBV19 and TRBJ1-4; no firm D call. This CDR3 is 15 amino acids long. The germline gives CDR1 LNHDA, CDR2 SQIVND (reference sequence). V was cut by 3 bases and J by 8 bases, with 16 bases left in between. This CDR3 is CASSISADWREKLFF. CDR3 DNA sequence: TGTGCCAGTAGTATCTCGGCAGATTGGAGGGAAAAACTGTTTTTT.